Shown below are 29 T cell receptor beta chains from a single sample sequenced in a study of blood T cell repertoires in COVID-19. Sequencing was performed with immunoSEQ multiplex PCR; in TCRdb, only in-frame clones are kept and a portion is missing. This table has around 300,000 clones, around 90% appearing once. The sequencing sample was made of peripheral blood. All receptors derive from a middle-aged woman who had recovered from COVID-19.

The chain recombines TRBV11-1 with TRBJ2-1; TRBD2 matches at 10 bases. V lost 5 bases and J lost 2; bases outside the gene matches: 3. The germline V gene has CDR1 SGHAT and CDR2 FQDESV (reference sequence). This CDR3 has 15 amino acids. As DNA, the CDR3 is TGTGCCAGCAGCACTAGCGGGATAACCTACAATGAGCAGTTCTTC. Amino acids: CASSTSGITYNEQFF.

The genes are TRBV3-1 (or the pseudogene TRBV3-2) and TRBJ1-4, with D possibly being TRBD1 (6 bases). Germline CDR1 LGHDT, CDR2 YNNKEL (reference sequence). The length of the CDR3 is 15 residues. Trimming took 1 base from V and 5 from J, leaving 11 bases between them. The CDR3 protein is CASSQGTADNEKLFF. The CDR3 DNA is TGTGCCAGCAGCCAAGGGACAGCTGACAATGAAAAACTGTTTTTT.

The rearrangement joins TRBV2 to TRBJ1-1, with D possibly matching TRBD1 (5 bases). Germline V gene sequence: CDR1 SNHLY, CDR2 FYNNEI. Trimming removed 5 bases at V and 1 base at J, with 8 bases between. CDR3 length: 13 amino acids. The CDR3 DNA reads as TGTGCCAGCAGTAATACAGGGAACACTGAAGCTTTCTTT. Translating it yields CASSNTGNTEAFF.

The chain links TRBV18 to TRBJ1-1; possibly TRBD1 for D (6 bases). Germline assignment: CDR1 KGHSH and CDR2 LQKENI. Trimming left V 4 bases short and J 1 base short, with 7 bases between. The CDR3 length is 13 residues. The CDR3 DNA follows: TGTGCCAGCTCACAGACAGGGAACACTGAAGCTTTCTTT. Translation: CASSQTGNTEAFF.

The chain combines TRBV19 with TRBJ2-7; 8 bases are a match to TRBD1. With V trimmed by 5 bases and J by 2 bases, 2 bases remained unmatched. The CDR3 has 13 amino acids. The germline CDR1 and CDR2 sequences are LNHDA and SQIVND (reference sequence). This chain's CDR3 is CASSPTGAYEQYF. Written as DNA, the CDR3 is TGTGCCAGTAGTCCGACAGGGGCCTACGAGCAGTACTTC.

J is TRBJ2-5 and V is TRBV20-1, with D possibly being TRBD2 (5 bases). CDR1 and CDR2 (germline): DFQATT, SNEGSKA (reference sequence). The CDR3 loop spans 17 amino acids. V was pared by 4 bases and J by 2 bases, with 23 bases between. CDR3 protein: CSAIETGPRRRQETQYF. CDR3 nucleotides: TGCAGTGCTATTGAGACGGGCCCCCGGCGGAGGCAAGAGACCCAGTACTTC.

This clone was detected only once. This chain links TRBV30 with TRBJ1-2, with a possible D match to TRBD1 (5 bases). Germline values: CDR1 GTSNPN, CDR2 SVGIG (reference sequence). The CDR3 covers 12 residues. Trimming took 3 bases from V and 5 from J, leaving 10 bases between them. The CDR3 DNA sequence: TGTGCCTGGAGCCGGGGGGTTTATGGCTACACCTTC. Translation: CAWSRGVYGYTF. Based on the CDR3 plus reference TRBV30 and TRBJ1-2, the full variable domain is SQTIHQWPATLVQPVGSPLSLECTVEGTSNPNLYWYRQAAGRGLQLLFYSVGIGQISSEVPQNLSASRPQDRQFILSSKKLLLSDSGFYLCAWSRGVYGYTFGSGTRLTVV.

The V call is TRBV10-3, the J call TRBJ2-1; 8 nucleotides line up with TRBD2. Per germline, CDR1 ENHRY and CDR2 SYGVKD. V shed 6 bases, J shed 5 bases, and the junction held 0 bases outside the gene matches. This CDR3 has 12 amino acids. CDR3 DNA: TGTGCCATCAGGACTAGCGACAATGAGCAGTTCTTC. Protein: CAIRTSDNEQFF.

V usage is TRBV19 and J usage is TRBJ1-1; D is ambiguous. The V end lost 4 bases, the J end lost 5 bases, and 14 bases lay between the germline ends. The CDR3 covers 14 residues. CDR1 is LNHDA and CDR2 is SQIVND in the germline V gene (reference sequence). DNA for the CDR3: TGTGCCAGTAGTACCCCCTGGCAGGCGACTGAAGCTTTCTTT. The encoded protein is CASSTPWQATEAFF.

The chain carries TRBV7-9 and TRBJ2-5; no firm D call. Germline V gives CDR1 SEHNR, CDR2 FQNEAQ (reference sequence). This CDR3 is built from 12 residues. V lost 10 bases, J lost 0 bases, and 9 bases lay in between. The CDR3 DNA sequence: TGTGCCACCTACTTGTACCAAGAGACCCAGTACTTC. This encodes CATYLYQETQYF.

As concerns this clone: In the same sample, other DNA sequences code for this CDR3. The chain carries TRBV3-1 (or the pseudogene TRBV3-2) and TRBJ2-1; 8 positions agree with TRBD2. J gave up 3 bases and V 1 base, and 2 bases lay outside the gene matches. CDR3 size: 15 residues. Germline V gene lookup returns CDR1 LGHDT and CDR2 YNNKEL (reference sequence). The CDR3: CASSQVSGSYNEQFF. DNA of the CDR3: TGTGCCAGCAGCCAAGTCAGCGGGAGCTACAATGAGCAGTTCTTC.

CDR3 sequence (DNA): TGTGCCAGCTCACCACCAGGGGGCGAGCAGCCCCAGCATTTT. Protein sequence: CASSPPGGEQPQHF. J is TRBJ1-5 and V is TRBV18; 7 bases are a match to TRBD1. The trim removed 0 bases at V and 7 bases at J, leaving 3 bases unmatched. Germline V gene lookup returns CDR1 KGHSH and CDR2 LQKENI. The CDR3 has 14 residues.

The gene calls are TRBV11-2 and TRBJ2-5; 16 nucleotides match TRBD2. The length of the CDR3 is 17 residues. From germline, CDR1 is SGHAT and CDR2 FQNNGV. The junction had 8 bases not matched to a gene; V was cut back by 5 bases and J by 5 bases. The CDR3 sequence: CASSLGLAGGPGETQYF. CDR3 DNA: TGTGCCAGCAGCCTGGGACTAGCGGGAGGGCCGGGGGAGACCCAGTACTTC.

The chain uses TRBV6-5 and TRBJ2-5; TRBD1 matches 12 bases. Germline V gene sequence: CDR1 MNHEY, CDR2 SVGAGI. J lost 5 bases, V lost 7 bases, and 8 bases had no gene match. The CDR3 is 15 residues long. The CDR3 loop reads CASKGQGARGETQYF. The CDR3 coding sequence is TGTGCCAGCAAGGGACAGGGGGCGCGCGGGGAGACCCAGTACTTC.

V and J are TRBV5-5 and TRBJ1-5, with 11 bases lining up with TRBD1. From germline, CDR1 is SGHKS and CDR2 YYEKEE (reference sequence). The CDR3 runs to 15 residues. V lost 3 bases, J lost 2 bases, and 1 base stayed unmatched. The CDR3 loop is CASSWGQGGNQPQHF. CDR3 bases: TGTGCCAGCAGCTGGGGACAGGGGGGCAATCAGCCCCAGCATTTT.

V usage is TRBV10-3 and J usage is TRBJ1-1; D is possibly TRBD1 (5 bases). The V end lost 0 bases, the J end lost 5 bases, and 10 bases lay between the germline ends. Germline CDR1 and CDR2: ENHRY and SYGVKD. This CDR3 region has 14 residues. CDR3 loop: CAISESFGGTEAFF. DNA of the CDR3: TGTGCCATCAGTGAGTCGTTTGGGGGGACTGAAGCTTTCTTT.

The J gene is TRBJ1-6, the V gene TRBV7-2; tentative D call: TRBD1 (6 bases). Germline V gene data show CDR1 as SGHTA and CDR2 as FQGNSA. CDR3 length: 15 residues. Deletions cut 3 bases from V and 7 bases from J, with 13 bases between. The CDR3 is CASSLGQGMNSPLHF. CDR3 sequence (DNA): TGTGCCAGCAGCTTGGGGCAGGGGATGAATTCACCCCTCCACTTT.

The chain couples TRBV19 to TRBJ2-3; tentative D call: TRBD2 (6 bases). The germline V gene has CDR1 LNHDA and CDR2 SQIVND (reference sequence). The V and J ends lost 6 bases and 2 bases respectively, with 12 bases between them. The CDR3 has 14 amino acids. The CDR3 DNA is TGTGCCAGTAGCTTTGGGGGGAACACAGATACGCAGTATTTT. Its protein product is CASSFGGNTDTQYF.

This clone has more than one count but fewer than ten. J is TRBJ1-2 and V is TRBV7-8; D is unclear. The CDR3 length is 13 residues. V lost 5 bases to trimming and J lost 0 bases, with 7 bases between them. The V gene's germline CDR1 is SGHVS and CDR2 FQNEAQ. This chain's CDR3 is CASSPPSNYGYTF. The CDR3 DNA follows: TGTGCCAGCAGCCCCCCTTCTAACTATGGCTACACCTTC. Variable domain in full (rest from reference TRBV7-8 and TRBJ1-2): GAGVSQSPRYKVAKRGQDVALRCDPISGHVSLFWYQQALGQGPEFLTYFQNEAQLDKSGLPSDRFFAERPEGSVSTLKIQRTQQEDSAVYLCASSPPSNYGYTFGSGTRLTVV.

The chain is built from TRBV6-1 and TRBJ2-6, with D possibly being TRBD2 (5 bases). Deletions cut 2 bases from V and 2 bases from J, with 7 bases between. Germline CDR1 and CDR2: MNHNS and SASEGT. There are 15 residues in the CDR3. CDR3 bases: TGTGCCAGCAGTGAATCCGGGACTGGGGCCAACGTCCTGACTTTC. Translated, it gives CASSESGTGANVLTF.

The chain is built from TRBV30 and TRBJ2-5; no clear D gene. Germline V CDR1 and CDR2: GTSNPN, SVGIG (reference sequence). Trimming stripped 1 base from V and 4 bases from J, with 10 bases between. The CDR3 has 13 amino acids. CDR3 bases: TGTGCCTGGAGTGGGTTGGCGGTAGAGACCCAGTACTTC. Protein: CAWSGLAVETQYF.

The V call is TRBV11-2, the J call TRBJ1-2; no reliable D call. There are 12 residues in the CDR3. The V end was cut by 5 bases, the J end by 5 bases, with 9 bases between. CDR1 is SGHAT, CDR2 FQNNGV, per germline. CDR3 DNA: TGTGCCAGCAGCCCTGTAGAGTATGGCTACACCTTC. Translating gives CASSPVEYGYTF.

The CDR3 loop is CASSGLRGVTYNEQFF. The CDR3 DNA reads as TGTGCCAGTAGTGGTTTGAGAGGCGTTACCTACAATGAGCAGTTCTTC. The chain links TRBV19 to TRBJ2-1; D gene unclear. Germline V gives CDR1 LNHDA, CDR2 SQIVND (reference sequence). CDR3 length equals 16 residues. The V end lost 5 bases, the J end lost 2 bases, and 16 bases lay between the germline ends.

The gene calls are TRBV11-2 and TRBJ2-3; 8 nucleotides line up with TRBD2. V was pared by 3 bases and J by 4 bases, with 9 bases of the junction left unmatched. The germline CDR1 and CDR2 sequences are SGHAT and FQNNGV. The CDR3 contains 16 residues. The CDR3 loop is CASSLGFLAGSDTQYF. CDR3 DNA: TGTGCCAGCAGCTTGGGCTTCCTAGCGGGCTCAGATACGCAGTATTTT.

CDR3 sequence: CASSLGQTGELFF. In DNA, the CDR3 is TGTGCCAGCAGTTTGGGGCAGACCGGGGAGCTGTTTTTT. This sequence joins TRBV27 and TRBJ2-2, with D possibly TRBD1 on 5 matching bases. V was shortened by 3 bases and J by 5 bases, with 7 bases between the two germline ends. Germline CDR1 reads MNHEY; CDR2 reads SMNVEV (reference sequence). CDR3 size: 13 residues.

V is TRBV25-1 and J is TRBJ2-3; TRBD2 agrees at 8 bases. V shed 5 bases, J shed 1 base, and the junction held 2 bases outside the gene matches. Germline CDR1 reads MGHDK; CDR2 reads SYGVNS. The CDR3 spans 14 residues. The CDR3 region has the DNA TGTGCCAGCAGTCTTAGCGGGGGCACAGATACGCAGTATTTT. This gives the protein CASSLSGGTDTQYF. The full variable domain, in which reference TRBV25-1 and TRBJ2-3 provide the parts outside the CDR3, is EADIYQTPRYLVIGTGKKITLECSQTMGHDKMYWYQQDPGMELHLIHYSYGVNSTEKGDLSSESTVSRIRTEHFPLTLESARPSHTSQYLCASSLSGGTDTQYFGPGTRLTVL.

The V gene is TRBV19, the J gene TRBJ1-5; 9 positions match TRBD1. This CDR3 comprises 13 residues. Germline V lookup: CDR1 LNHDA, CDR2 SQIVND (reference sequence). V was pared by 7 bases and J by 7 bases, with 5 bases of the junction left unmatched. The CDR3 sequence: CASTGTGRQPQHF. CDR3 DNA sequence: TGTGCCAGTACCGGGACAGGGAGGCAGCCCCAGCATTTT.

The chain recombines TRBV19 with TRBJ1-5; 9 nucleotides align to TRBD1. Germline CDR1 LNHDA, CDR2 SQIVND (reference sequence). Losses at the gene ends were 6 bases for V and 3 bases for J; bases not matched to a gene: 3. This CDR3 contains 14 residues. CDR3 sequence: CASRGQGFNQPQHF. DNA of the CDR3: TGTGCCAGTAGGGGACAGGGTTTCAATCAGCCCCAGCATTTT. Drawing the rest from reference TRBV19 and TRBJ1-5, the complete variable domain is DGGITQSPKYLFRKEGQNVTLSCEQNLNHDAMYWYRQDPGQGLRLIYYSQIVNDFQKGDIAEGYSVSREKKESFPLTVTSAQKNPTAFYLCASRGQGFNQPQHFGDGTRLSIL.

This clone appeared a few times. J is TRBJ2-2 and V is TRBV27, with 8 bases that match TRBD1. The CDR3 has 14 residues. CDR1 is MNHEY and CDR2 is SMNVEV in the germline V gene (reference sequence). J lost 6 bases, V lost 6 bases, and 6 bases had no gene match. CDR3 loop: CASSQGAQAGELFF. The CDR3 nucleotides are TGTGCCAGCAGCCAGGGGGCGCAAGCCGGGGAGCTGTTTTTT.